The clone carrying this T cell receptor beta chain was picked up many times. Its matching antigen is unknown. From RNA transcripts, TCR beta CDR3 regions were amplified. First-round RT-PCR targeting the TCR CDR3 was performed with the HTBI primer set. TCRdb re-derived calls from the multiplex PCR reads in MiXCR, one entry per CDR3 protein. The sample lists about 380,000 distinct CDR3 sequences; approximately 17% were seen once. The V gene end was trimmed by 6 bases and the J gene end by 2 bases; junction bases not matched to a gene: 1. The germline V gene has CDR1 SNHLY and CDR2 FYNNEI. This CDR3 contains 13 residues. The sample is drawn from a study of T cells in Graves' hyperthyroidism and ophthalmopathy. Study-wide findings and caveats: In validation, the model predicted ophthalmopathy. These predictions came a median roughly 6.5 months before onset. Using 13 V-J features, a model discriminated ophthalmopathy from stable hyperthyroidism.

The chain uses TRBV2 and TRBJ1-3; 7 bases fit TRBD1. The sample was blood. This sequence originates from a man in his late teens or twenties with Graves' ophthalmopathy. This CDR3 reads CASRTGAGNTIYF. In DNA form, the CDR3 reads TGTGCCAGCAGAACAGGGGCTGGAAACACCATATATTTT.